Below are 19 T cell receptor beta chains sequenced from a single sample in a study of identifying expanded T cells in peripheral blood. Sequenced by immunoSEQ multiplex PCR; TCRdb stores in-frame clones only, minus some. The table has roughly 100,000 clones, around 90% seen once. Sample: blood. The source is a person aged 18 to 75 in good health.

The chain combines TRBV5-1 with TRBJ2-2; D gene unclear. The CDR3 totals 15 residues. Germline V gene lookup returns CDR1 SGHRS and CDR2 YFSETQ. V was pared by 6 bases and J by 0 bases, with 12 bases between. The CDR3 sequence is CASNQEQPNTGELFF. CDR3 sequence (DNA): TGCGCCAGCAACCAAGAACAGCCGAACACCGGGGAGCTGTTTTTT.

There are a few counts of this clone. V is TRBV4-1 and J is TRBJ1-2; D gene ambiguous. The CDR3 consists of 15 residues. Germline V gives CDR1 MGHRA, CDR2 YSYEKL. Trimming took 0 bases from V and 6 from J, leaving 14 bases between them. CDR3 sequence reads: CASSQDDRGVNGYTF. CDR3 coding DNA: TGCGCCAGCAGCCAAGATGATCGGGGAGTGAATGGCTACACCTTC.

J is TRBJ2-1 and V is TRBV11-2, with a weak D call TRBD1 (6 bases). Looked up from germline, CDR1 is SGHAT and CDR2 is FQNNGV. Trimming took off 11 bases at V and 0 bases at J, with 11 bases between the two ends. The CDR3 extends over 13 amino acids. CDR3 bases: TGTGCCGGACAGACAAACTCCTACAATGAGCAGTTCTTC. Protein product: CAGQTNSYNEQFF.

This clone was picked up one time. V is TRBV6-6 and J is TRBJ2-7; tentative D call: TRBD1 (5 bases). The CDR3 consists of 12 residues. Looked up from germline, CDR1 is MNHNY and CDR2 is SVGAGI (reference sequence). V was trimmed by 4 bases and J by 5 bases, leaving 9 bases between them. CDR3 protein: CASSFPGNEQYF. The CDR3 DNA sequence: TGTGCCAGCAGTTTCCCAGGGAACGAGCAGTACTTC.

This chain connects TRBV2 to TRBJ1-2; D is perhaps TRBD1 (6 bases). With 2 bases removed from V and 0 bases from J, the gap between germline ends came to 25 bases. The CDR3 sequence is 20 residues long. Germline assignment: CDR1 SNHLY and CDR2 FYNNEI. CDR3 sequence reads: CASSESGSWDTRSPNYGYTF. The CDR3 DNA is TGTGCCAGCAGTGAAAGCGGGTCTTGGGACACAAGATCCCCTAACTATGGCTACACCTTC. Using reference TRBV2 and TRBJ1-2 for the parts outside the CDR3, the full variable domain is EPEVTQTPSHQVTQMGQEVILRCVPISNHLYFYWYRQILGQKVEFLVSFYNNEISEKSEIFDDQFSVERPDGSNFTLKIRSTKLEDSAMYFCASSESGSWDTRSPNYGYTFGSGTRLTVV.

The rearrangement joins TRBV4-3 to TRBJ2-7, with TRBD2 matching 7 bases. V gave up 1 base and J gave up 0 bases; unmatched junction bases: 6. This CDR3 is built from 16 residues. Germline V gene lookup returns CDR1 LGHNA and CDR2 YSLEER. Written as DNA, the CDR3 is TGCGCCAGCAGCCAAGGCCCCGGGGGGAGCTCCTACGAGCAGTACTTC. Protein sequence: CASSQGPGGSSYEQYF.

This clone was seen only once. The genes are TRBV6-4 and TRBJ1-2, with 9 bases lining up with TRBD1. This CDR3 has 16 amino acids. Germline V CDR1 and CDR2: MRHNA, SNTAGT. V shed 0 bases, J shed 3 bases, and the junction held 5 bases outside the gene matches. CDR3 sequence: CASSDSTQGAYYGYTF. In nucleotides, the CDR3 is TGTGCCAGCAGTGACTCGACACAGGGGGCATACTATGGCTACACCTTC.

In DNA, the CDR3 is TGTGCCAGCAGTTACTCTGGACAGGGGTCGAACAATGAGCAGTTCTTC. Residues: CASSYSGQGSNNEQFF. The chain is built from TRBV6-5 and TRBJ2-1, with 9 bases identical to TRBD1. This CDR3 is 16 amino acids long. Trimming took 0 bases from V and 5 from J; bases not matched to a gene: 5. The germline gives CDR1 MNHEY, CDR2 SVGAGI.

In DNA form, the CDR3 reads TGTGCCACCAGCAGGGACGACAGGGGGCGGGAGGGCTACACCTTC. Its protein product is CATSRDDRGREGYTF. The chain links TRBV15 to TRBJ1-2, with 10 bases lining up with TRBD1. J gave up 8 bases and V 3 bases, and 9 bases lay outside the gene matches. CDR1 is LNHNV, CDR2 YYDKDF, per germline (reference sequence). CDR3 length: 15 residues.

In DNA, the CDR3 is TGTGCCAGCAGCTATTCCACCGGGGAGCTGTTTTTT. This gives the protein CASSYSTGELFF. The chain couples TRBV27 to TRBJ2-2; D call uncertain. Trimming took off 6 bases at V and 4 bases at J, with 6 bases between the two ends. The length of the CDR3 is 12 residues. Germline V lookup: CDR1 MNHEY, CDR2 SMNVEV (reference sequence).

This sequence joins TRBV10-2 and TRBJ2-1; no firm D call. The CDR3 extends over 15 amino acids. V gave up 6 bases and J gave up 4 bases, with 16 bases separating them. Germline CDR1 WSHSY, CDR2 SAAADI. The CDR3 sequence: CASSDPPQTYNEQFF. In DNA form, the CDR3 reads TGCGCCAGCAGCGACCCCCCCCAGACGTACAATGAGCAGTTCTTC.

This chain links TRBV28 with TRBJ2-3; D not resolved. V was trimmed by 6 bases and J by 4 bases, leaving 5 bases between them. The CDR3 has 11 amino acids. Germline V gives CDR1 MDHEN, CDR2 SYDVKM. In DNA form, the CDR3 reads TGTGCCAGCAGCGGAGCAGATACGCAGTATTTT. It encodes CASSGADTQYF.

The J gene is TRBJ1-5, the V gene TRBV5-4; maybe TRBD1 (6 bases). V was trimmed by 2 bases and J by 6 bases, leaving 12 bases between them. The CDR3 covers 14 residues. Germline CDR1 is SGHNT and CDR2 is YYREEE (reference sequence). As DNA, the CDR3 is TGTGCCAGCAGCTTCGGGGGCTCGTCTCAGCCCCAGCATTTT. It encodes CASSFGGSSQPQHF.

The V and J genes are TRBV10-1 and TRBJ2-2; unclear D gene. This CDR3 has 14 amino acids. The V end lost 6 bases, the J end lost 4 bases, and 12 bases lay between the germline ends. Germline loops: CDR1 WNHNN, CDR2 SYGVQD (reference sequence). CDR3 in DNA: TGCGCCAGCAGGGCCCTAAGGGCCACCGGGGAGCTGTTTTTT. The encoded protein is CASRALRATGELFF.

The chain recombines TRBV4-3 with TRBJ1-2; D is ambiguous. Trimming removed 0 bases at V and 1 base at J, with 9 bases between. Per the germline V gene, CDR1 is LGHNA and CDR2 is YSLEER. The CDR3 length is 15 residues. CDR3 DNA sequence: TGCGCCAGCAGCCAAGACCAGGCGGTTAACTATGGCTACACCTTC. It specifies CASSQDQAVNYGYTF.

The chain has TRBV5-6 and TRBJ1-2; D is possibly TRBD1 (6 bases). V lost 4 bases and J lost 8, with 15 bases in between. Per germline, CDR1 SGHDT and CDR2 YYEEEE. This CDR3 has 13 amino acids. In DNA, the CDR3 is TGTGCCAGCAGCGTGGGACAAGCAGGAGGCTACACCTTC. Amino acid sequence: CASSVGQAGGYTF.

The rearrangement uses TRBV5-4 and TRBJ1-6, with D possibly matching TRBD1 (5 bases). Germline V gene data show CDR1 as SGHNT and CDR2 as YYREEE (reference sequence). The CDR3 length is 14 residues. Trimming stripped 3 bases from V and 9 bases from J, with 13 bases between. The CDR3 DNA reads TGTGCCAGCAGCTCCACAGGAGCCCCTTCACCCCTCCACTTT. Its translation: CASSSTGAPSPLHF.

The chain links TRBV9 to TRBJ2-7; maybe TRBD1 (6 bases). V was shortened by 2 bases and J by 3 bases, with 9 bases between the two germline ends. CDR1 is SGDLS and CDR2 is YYNGEE in the germline V gene. This CDR3 comprises 13 residues. CDR3 sequence (DNA): TGTGCCAGCAGCGTGGGGGACATCTACGAGCAGTACTTC. Protein sequence: CASSVGDIYEQYF.

The chain employs TRBV9 and TRBJ2-2; D gene ambiguous. CDR3 size: 16 residues. From germline, CDR1 is SGDLS and CDR2 YYNGEE. Trimming took off 0 bases at V and 3 bases at J, with 12 bases between the two ends. CDR3 nucleotide sequence: TGTGCCAGCAGCGTAGATCGTCTCGACGACACCGGGGAGCTGTTTTTT. This gives the protein CASSVDRLDDTGELFF. The complete variable domain, with remaining parts taken from reference TRBV9 and TRBJ2-2, reads DSGVTQTPKHLITATGQRVTLRCSPRSGDLSVYWYQQSLDQGLQFLIQYYNGEERAKGNILERFSAQQFPDLHSELNLSSLELGDSALYFCASSVDRLDDTGELFFGEGSRLTVL.